Listed below are T cell receptor beta chains from one sample, sequenced in a study of regulatory T cells. Clones were sequenced by immunoSEQ multiplex PCR, and TCRdb holds only the in-frame ones, with some missing. The profile covers about 3,900 clones, with approximately 92% appearing a single time and roughly 2.5% taken by the ten largest. The sample taken for sequencing was CD4+ Tregs sorted from blood. These receptors all come from a child under 10 years old with CD3G deficiency. Each CDR3 is given with its conserved first and last residue. The D gene is left open where the match is weak. The size of a clone is reported for some rows only, either as once, few or many, or as a class for expanded clones.

abundance	v_gene	d_gene	j_gene	CDR3aa	CDR3nt
.	TRBV5-6	.	TRBJ2-2	CASSLVWTNTGELFF	TGTGCCAGCAGCTTGGTGTGGACGAACACCGGGGAGCTGTTTTTT
.	TRBV5-1	TRBD1	TRBJ2-3	CASSLGDSDTQYF	TGCGCCAGCAGCTTGGGGGACAGCGATACGCAGTATTTT
.	TRBV28	TRBD2	TRBJ2-7	CATSGRGYEQYF	TGTGCCACCTCTGGGAGGGGATACGAGCAGTACTTC
.	TRBV6-1	TRBD2	TRBJ2-7	CASRAGSGGSYEQYF	TGTGCCAGCAGGGCGGGTAGCGGGGGGTCCTACGAGCAGTACTTC
few	TRBV19	.	TRBJ2-2	CASSKGPAFGTGELFF	TGTGCCAGTAGTAAAGGGCCCGCGTTTGGCACCGGGGAGCTGTTTTTT
once	TRBV18	.	TRBJ2-5	CASSPPARETQYF	TGTGCCAGCTCACCACCGGCCCGGGAGACCCAGTACTTC
.	TRBV28	TRBD1	TRBJ1-5	CASSLHRGYWGNQPQHF	TGTGCCAGCAGTCTACACAGGGGATACTGGGGCAATCAGCCCCAGCATTTT
few	TRBV28	.	TRBJ2-3	CASSEGGVKTDTQYF	TGTGCCAGCAGTGAGGGGGGAGTAAAAACAGATACGCAGTATTTT
once	TRBV28	.	TRBJ2-7	CASRAPNSYEQYF	TGTGCCAGCAGGGCCCCGAACTCCTACGAGCAGTACTTC
.	TRBV28	TRBD1	TRBJ2-7	CASSPKQGLGNYEQYF	TGTGCCAGCAGCCCAAAACAGGGGCTCGGAAACTACGAGCAGTACTTC
.	TRBV6-1	.	TRBJ2-7	CASTPGDEQYF	TGTGCCAGCACCCCTGGGGACGAGCAGTACTTC
.	TRBV5-1	TRBD2	TRBJ2-7	CASSLGLAEGSVREQYF	TGCGCCAGCAGCTTGGGACTAGCGGAAGGTAGCGTGCGAGAGCAGTACTTC
.	TRBV30	.	TRBJ1-1	CAWRGEGRNTEAFF	TGTGCCTGGCGGGGGGAAGGGAGGAACACTGAAGCTTTCTTT
.	TRBV11-2	.	TRBJ1-1	CASSHEGVGAEAFF	TGTGCCAGCAGCCACGAGGGTGTTGGCGCTGAAGCTTTCTTT
.	TRBV5-1	TRBD1	TRBJ2-1	CASSLWGQGDNEQFF	TGCGCCAGCAGCTTGTGGGGACAGGGCGACAATGAGCAGTTCTTC
.	TRBV7-8	.	TRBJ2-3	CASSPKQGWGWDTQYF	TGTGCCAGCAGCCCAAAGCAGGGTTGGGGGTGGGATACGCAGTATTTT
.	TRBV12-5	.	TRBJ2-3	CASGLVQRRRYF	TGTGCTAGTGGTTTGGTACAACGACGGCGGTATTTT
.	TRBV6-1	.	TRBJ2-7	CASSHSGGGYEQYF	TGTGCCAGCAGTCATAGCGGAGGGGGCTACGAGCAGTACTTC
once	TRBV21-1	.	TRBJ2-7	CASSPRGSLGEQYF	TGTGCCAGCAGCCCTCGGGGGTCCCTCGGCGAGCAGTACTTC
.	TRBV6-6	.	TRBJ1-2	CASSYRVGVGGYTF	TGTGCCAGCAGTTACAGGGTTGGAGTCGGTGGCTACACCTTC
once	TRBV28	.	TRBJ1-4	CASSLERNEKLFF	TGTGCCAGCAGTTTAGAAAGGAATGAAAAACTGTTTTTT
.	TRBV6-1	.	TRBJ2-3	CASQGRAPPDTQYF	TGTGCCAGCCAGGGCCGGGCTCCTCCAGATACGCAGTATTTT
.	TRBV5-1	.	TRBJ2-3	CASSLDGTRADTQYF	TGCGCCAGCAGCTTGGATGGGACGAGGGCAGATACGCAGTATTTT
.	TRBV5-1	TRBD1	TRBJ2-5	CASSSGTGETQYF	TGCGCCAGCAGCTCCGGGACAGGAGAGACCCAGTACTTC
.	TRBV28	.	TRBJ2-7	CASSRVPHEQYF	TGTGCCAGCAGTCGGGTCCCCCACGAGCAGTACTTC
.	TRBV27	.	TRBJ2-3	CASSPEEGYTQYF	TGTGCCAGCAGCCCGGAAGAAGGGTATACGCAGTATTTT
.	TRBV6-4	TRBD1	TRBJ2-1	CASGLQGDHNEQFF	TGTGCCAGTGGGCTACAGGGGGACCACAATGAGCAGTTCTTC
.	TRBV28	.	TRBJ2-7	CASSSGGRGIHEQYF	TGTGCCAGCAGCTCCGGGGGTAGGGGGATCCACGAGCAGTACTTC
.	TRBV9	.	TRBJ2-1	CASSVDTRAGYNEQFF	TGTGCCAGCAGCGTAGACACTAGGGCCGGCTACAATGAGCAGTTCTTC
.	TRBV6-1	.	TRBJ1-1	CASSDSQGRGSRAFF	TGTGCCAGCAGTGACTCCCAGGGGAGGGGGAGCAGAGCTTTCTTT
.	TRBV25-1	TRBD1	TRBJ1-6	CASSESGGSPLHF	TGTGCCAGCAGTGAATCAGGGGGCTCACCCCTCCACTTT
.	TRBV28	.	TRBJ2-6	CASSSPGRTGANVLTF	TGTGCCAGCAGTTCACCGGGCAGAACTGGGGCCAACGTCCTGACTTTC
few	TRBV19	TRBD1	TRBJ2-6	CASSPPRGRTGANVLTF	TGTGCCAGTAGTCCGCCCAGGGGGAGAACTGGGGCCAACGTCCTGACTTTC
.	TRBV27	.	TRBJ2-7	CASINGIQHEQYF	TGTGCCAGCATTAACGGGATTCAGCACGAGCAGTACTTC
.	TRBV27	.	TRBJ2-1	CASRPTGWYNEQFF	TGTGCCAGCAGGCCTACAGGATGGTACAATGAGCAGTTCTTC
.	TRBV28	.	TRBJ1-1	CASSRTREAFF	TGTGCCAGCAGTAGGACCCGGGAAGCTTTCTTT
.	TRBV28	.	TRBJ2-2	CASSLWNTGELFF	TGTGCCAGCAGTTTATGGAACACCGGGGAGCTGTTTTTT
.	TRBV5-1	TRBD1	TRBJ2-5	CASSLGDRNQHYQETQYF	TGCGCCAGCAGCTTGGGGGACAGAAACCAGCATTACCAAGAGACCCAGTACTTC
once	TRBV28	.	TRBJ1-5	CASSLIRRKQPQHF	TGTGCCAGCAGTTTAATACGCAGGAAACAGCCCCAGCATTTT
once	TRBV19	.	TRBJ2-6	CASSSRHKTGSSGANVLTF	TGTGCCAGTAGTTCCCGACACAAAACGGGAAGCTCTGGGGCCAACGTCCTGACTTTC
.	TRBV7-8	.	TRBJ2-3	CASSLMATGADTQYF	TGTGCCAGCAGCTTAATGGCAACAGGCGCGGATACGCAGTATTTT
.	TRBV6-1	.	TRBJ2-7	CASSAFKAYEQYF	TGTGCCAGCAGTGCCTTTAAGGCTTACGAGCAGTACTTC
.	TRBV10-3	.	TRBJ2-1	CAISESPVDEQFF	TGTGCCATCAGTGAGTCTCCGGTCGATGAGCAGTTCTTC
.	TRBV27	TRBD2	TRBJ2-7	CASSYPWREENEQYF	TGTGCCAGCAGTTACCCCTGGCGGGAGGAGAACGAGCAGTACTTC
.	TRBV28	TRBD2	TRBJ2-7	CASSRLAGVYEQYF	TGTGCCAGCAGCCGACTAGCGGGAGTCTACGAGCAGTACTTC
.	TRBV6-1	TRBD2	TRBJ2-7	CASSEILAGYEQYF	TGTGCCAGCAGTGAGATACTAGCGGGCTACGAGCAGTACTTC
few	TRBV18	.	TRBJ2-3	CASSPGGKQTDTQYF	TGTGCCAGCTCACCGGGCGGGAAGCAAACAGATACGCAGTATTTT
.	TRBV7-3	TRBD1	TRBJ2-1	CASSTLQGPGGNEQFF	TGTGCCAGCAGCACTCTACAGGGGCCAGGGGGCAATGAGCAGTTCTTC
.	TRBV28	.	TRBJ2-3	CASSSTADTQYF	TGTGCCAGCAGTTCGACAGCAGATACGCAGTATTTT
.	TRBV19	TRBD1	TRBJ2-7	CASRLGQGYEQYF	TGTGCCAGTAGACTGGGACAGGGTTACGAGCAGTACTTC
.	TRBV28	.	TRBJ2-5	CASSLAGKQETQYF	TGTGCCAGCAGTTTAGCGGGGAAACAAGAGACCCAGTACTTC
.	TRBV11-2	TRBD2	TRBJ2-5	CASTSGRAEETQYF	TGTGCCAGCACCAGCGGGAGAGCAGAAGAGACCCAGTACTTC
.	TRBV5-1	TRBD1	TRBJ2-5	CASSRRGQGYQETQYF	TGCGCCAGCAGCCGACGGGGACAGGGGTACCAAGAGACCCAGTACTTC
once	TRBV28	.	TRBJ2-7	CATSARNTYEQYF	TGTGCCACGTCGGCCCGCAATACCTACGAGCAGTACTTC
.	TRBV5-1	TRBD1	TRBJ1-1	CASSSQGGGTEAFF	TGCGCCAGCAGCTCGCAGGGGGGAGGCACTGAAGCTTTCTTT